Below are 19 T cell receptor beta chains sequenced from a single sample in a study of identical twins. TCRdb passed the 5' RACE reads through MiXCR, listing each CDR3 protein once. The sample holds fewer than 650,000 distinct CDR3 sequences, roughly 9.9% seen once. This sample also appeared in a second study, on yellow fever vaccine responses in identical twins.

Sequencing was performed on PBMCs. These receptors all come from a woman younger than 30 in good health.

The genes are TRBV10-1 and TRBJ2-2; no reliable D call. Between the trimmed V and J ends, which lost 3 bases and 5 bases, there was a span of 10 bases. The CDR3 is 14 residues long. CDR1 and CDR2 from the germline V gene are WNHNN and SYGVQD (reference sequence). CDR3 protein: CASSESVGTGELFF. The CDR3 region has the DNA TGCGCCAGCAGTGAAAGTGTGGGGACCGGGGAGCTGTTTTTT.

This clonotype was seen only a few times. This chain connects TRBV30 to TRBJ1-4; TRBD1 aligns across 11 bases. The CDR3 has 13 amino acids. In germline, CDR1 is GTSNPN, CDR2 SVGIG (reference sequence). V was clipped by 5 bases and J by 7 bases; unmatched bases: 3. In nucleotides, the CDR3 is TGTGCCTGGGGGGACAGGGGGAGTGAAAAACTGTTTTTT. It codes for CAWGDRGSEKLFF.

This clonotype has more than one count but fewer than ten. J is TRBJ2-5 and V is TRBV29-1; D may be TRBD1 or TRBD2 (6 bases each). V shed 2 bases and J shed 4 bases, with 20 bases lying between them. Germline CDR1 is SQVTM and CDR2 is ANQGSEA. The CDR3 is 16 amino acids. The CDR3 bases are TGCAGCGTTGAACTAGGGACACCGAAGGAGGGAGAGACCCAGTACTTC. Its translation is CSVELGTPKEGETQYF. The full variable domain, with the rest looked up from reference TRBV29-1 and TRBJ2-5, is SAVISQKPSRDICQRGTSLTIQCQVDSQVTMMFWYRQQPGQSLTLIATANQGSEATYESGFVIDKFPISRPNLTFSTLTVSNMSPEDSSIYLCSVELGTPKEGETQYFGPGTRLLVL.

This clonotype was seen many times. J is TRBJ1-1 and V is TRBV7-2; TRBD1 matches 7 bases. Germline loops: CDR1 SGHTA, CDR2 FQGNSA. This CDR3 region has 16 residues. With 5 bases clipped from V and 4 bases from J, the junction kept 13 bases outside the gene matches. In DNA form, the CDR3 reads TGTGCCAGCAGCAGCCACAGGGGAGGGTTGCGCACTGAAGCTTTCTTT. This encodes CASSSHRGGLRTEAFF.

This clonotype came up many times. The chain employs TRBV20-1 and TRBJ2-3; D call uncertain. V lost 1 base and J 6 bases, leaving 14 bases between the germline ends. The CDR3 loop spans 14 amino acids. Per germline, CDR1 DFQATT and CDR2 SNEGSKA (reference sequence). The CDR3 region is CSARVLASLDTQYF. For the CDR3, the DNA is TGCAGTGCTAGAGTTTTGGCTAGTTTGGATACGCAGTATTTT.

The chain employs TRBV24-1 and TRBJ2-1; 13 nucleotides agree with TRBD2. Germline values: CDR1 KGHDR, CDR2 SFDVKD. There are 18 residues in the CDR3. V lost 4 bases to trimming and J lost 0 bases; unmatched junction nucleotides: 5. This CDR3 reads CATSDQWTSGSSYNEQFF. The CDR3 nucleotides read TGTGCCACCAGTGACCAATGGACTAGCGGGAGCTCCTACAATGAGCAGTTCTTC.

This clonotype has at least ten counts. V gene TRBV12-3 or TRBV12-4 combines with J gene TRBJ1-2, with D unclear. Deletions cut 5 bases from V and 4 bases from J, with 14 bases between. The CDR3 runs to 14 residues. The CDR3 is CASSQDQSVYGYTF. CDR3 nucleotide sequence: TGTGCCAGCAGTCAGGACCAGAGCGTCTATGGCTACACCTTC.

The CDR3, as DNA: TGTGCCAGCTCACCAAGTTCCGTCTCCGGGACTCGGATCCACAATGAGCAGTTCTTC. This gives the protein CASSPSSVSGTRIHNEQFF. This chain uses TRBV18 with TRBJ2-1, with TRBD2 as a possible D gene (6 bases). The CDR3 spans 19 residues. Per germline, CDR1 KGHSH and CDR2 LQKENI. Trimming took 2 bases from V and 5 from J, leaving 25 bases between them. The full variable domain, with the rest looked up from reference TRBV18 and TRBJ2-1, is NAGVMQNPRHLVRRRGQEARLRCSPMKGHSHVYWYRQLPEEGLKFMVYLQKENIIDESGMPKERFSAEFPKEGPSILRIQQVVRGDSAAYFCASSPSSVSGTRIHNEQFFGPGTRLTVL.

This clonotype has a count of ten or more. An end of the junction does not agree with germline; a read error may underlie this. The rearrangement uses TRBV4-1 and TRBJ1-1; tentatively, D is TRBD1 (6 bases). The germline V gene encodes CDR1 MGHRA and CDR2 YSYEKL. This CDR3 contains 15 residues. CDR3 region: CASSKEQGGNTEAFF. The CDR3 DNA reads TGCGCCAGCAGCAAAGAACAGGGCGGGAACACTGAAGCTTTCTTT.

This clonotype was seen repeatedly, ten times or more. The chain employs TRBV6-5 and TRBJ1-2; unclear D gene. There are 13 residues in the CDR3. Germline V gene lookup returns CDR1 MNHEY and CDR2 SVGAGI. The germline V and J ends were trimmed by 4 bases and 3 bases, with 9 bases remaining between them. The CDR3 loop reads CASSSEWDYGYTF. CDR3 bases: TGTGCCAGCAGTTCTGAGTGGGACTATGGCTACACCTTC.

The rearrangement uses TRBV19 and TRBJ2-3; 9 positions agree with TRBD2. This CDR3 contains 19 residues. Germline CDR1 and CDR2: LNHDA and SQIVND (reference sequence). J lost 4 bases, V lost 6 bases, and 20 bases had no gene match. Written as DNA, the CDR3 is TGTGCCAGTAGCAGGGAATCCGCTAGCGGGACGGCGTGGGCAGATACGCAGTATTTT. Protein product: CASSRESASGTAWADTQYF.

This clonotype occurred many times. J is TRBJ1-5 and V is TRBV20-1; maybe TRBD1 (5 bases). Germline lookup yields CDR1 DFQATT and CDR2 SNEGSKA (reference sequence). The CDR3 length is 15 residues. V shed 4 bases and J shed 2 bases, with 15 bases lying between them. The CDR3 region is CSATGGAWGNQPQHF. CDR3 sequence (DNA): TGCAGTGCTACGGGCGGGGCCTGGGGCAATCAGCCCCAGCATTTT.

J is TRBJ2-7 and V is TRBV13; TRBD2 matches at 9 bases. This CDR3 contains 15 residues. CDR1 and CDR2 (germline): PRHDT, FYEKMQ (reference sequence). The V segment lost 0 bases and the J segment 3 bases; nucleotides outside the gene matches: 3. CDR3 sequence: CASSLGSGSVYEQYF. In DNA, the CDR3 is TGTGCCAGCAGCTTAGGTAGCGGGAGCGTCTACGAGCAGTACTTC. The full variable domain, completed using reference TRBV13 and TRBJ2-7, is AAGVIQSPRHLIKEKRETATLKCYPIPRHDTVYWYQQGPGQDPQFLISFYEKMQSDKGSIPDRFSAQQFSDYHSELNMSSLELGDSALYFCASSLGSGSVYEQYFGPGTRLTVT.

This clonotype was found many times. The chain carries TRBV6-1 and TRBJ1-3, with D possibly TRBD1 on 6 matching bases. The germline V gene has CDR1 MNHNS and CDR2 SASEGT. With 6 bases removed from V and 4 bases from J, the gap between germline ends came to 16 bases. The CDR3 runs 15 residues. The CDR3 sequence: CASSPGGARGNTIYF. Here the CDR3 DNA reads TGTGCCAGCAGCCCCGGGGGGGCCCGCGGAAACACCATATATTTT.

This clonotype was seen a handful of times. The gene calls are TRBV6-2 or TRBV6-3 and TRBJ1-2; no clear D. The V gene lost 0 bases and the J gene lost 8 bases, with 4 bases spanning the gap. The germline V gene encodes CDR1 MNHEY and CDR2 SVGEGT. There are 11 residues in the CDR3. The CDR3 here is CASSYSSGYTF. The CDR3, as DNA: TGTGCCAGCAGTTACTCGTCCGGCTACACCTTC.

This clonotype was recorded many times. The chain combines TRBV19 with TRBJ1-5; 9 bases are a match to TRBD1. The CDR3 is 16 amino acids. In germline, CDR1 is LNHDA, CDR2 SQIVND (reference sequence). J lost 5 bases, V lost 5 bases, and 10 bases had no gene match. The CDR3 DNA sequence: TGTGCCAGTAGTGCTGACAGGGGGATTCGGGATCAGCCCCAGCATTTT. Its protein product is CASSADRGIRDQPQHF.

Only a few counts were recorded for this clonotype. The chain employs TRBV11-3 and TRBJ2-1; D is perhaps TRBD2 (5 bases). This CDR3 is 22 amino acids long. The V end lost 1 base, the J end lost 3 bases, and 31 bases lay between the germline ends. Germline V gene sequence: CDR1 SGHNT, CDR2 YENEEA. The CDR3 DNA sequence: TGTGCCAGCAGCTTAGGGGCCGGGGTCCCGAGACACCGCGAAAAAAACTACAATGAGCAGTTCTTC. Protein: CASSLGAGVPRHREKNYNEQFF.

The chain carries TRBV19 and TRBJ1-2, with unresolved D. Trimming stripped 10 bases from V and 7 bases from J, with 13 bases between. The CDR3 sequence is 11 residues long. CDR1 and CDR2 from the germline V gene are LNHDA and SQIVND (reference sequence). In nucleotides, the CDR3 is TGTGCCACCCTGGCGAGGTCTGGCTACACCTTC. It yields the protein CATLARSGYTF. The whole variable domain, remainder taken from reference TRBV19 and TRBJ1-2, is DGGITQSPKYLFRKEGQNVTLSCEQNLNHDAMYWYRQDPGQGLRLIYYSQIVNDFQKGDIAEGYSVSREKKESFPLTVTSAQKNPTAFYLCATLARSGYTFGSGTRLTVV.

Ten or more counts support this clonotype. CDR3: CASSSQDGVSYEQYF. As DNA, the CDR3 is TGTGCCAGCAGCTCCCAGGACGGGGTCTCCTACGAGCAGTACTTC. The gene calls are TRBV7-9 and TRBJ2-7; weak D call: TRBD2 (5 bases). The germline V gene has CDR1 SEHNR and CDR2 FQNEAQ (reference sequence). This CDR3 is built from 15 residues. V lost 4 bases to trimming and J lost 0 bases, with 13 bases between them.